This TCR beta chain originates from a study of T cell responses to AZD1222 COVID-19 vaccine. Study-level background: Pooled in the analysis were second doses at about 4 or about 12 weeks.

Method: immunoSEQ multiplex PCR; TCRdb's copy keeps in-frame clones and lacks some. The table lists fewer than 150,000 clones, roughly nine tenths of them singletons. Germline V CDR1 and CDR2: SGHDN, FVKESK. The CDR3 has 18 amino acids. Trimming stripped 0 bases from V and 4 bases from J, with 18 bases between. With respect to this clone: Antigen specificity is unknown.

Study-level points and caveats: Vaccine-associated CD4 TCRs spanned spike, dominant at 160-218 and 743-854. Unmutated variant regions are reportedly targeted by nearly half of spike-specific TCRs. Possibly, clonal diversity was underestimated; donors were largely white British and included more females.

The rearrangement uses TRBV14 and TRBJ1-4; D uncertain. Sequenced material: peripheral blood, taken on day 0 of AZD1222 vaccination. The receptor's source is an adult in good health. This CDR3 is CASSQEFIRPSINEKLFF. CDR3 in DNA: TGTGCCAGCAGCCAAGAATTTATTCGACCGTCGATTAATGAAAAACTGTTTTTT.